Here is one TCR beta chain with its context. Its antigen is undetermined. Germline trimming cut 6 bases from V and 7 bases from J; bases unmatched to any gene: 14. Germline-derived CDR1 and CDR2 are SQVTM and ANQGSEA. The length of the CDR3 is 14 residues. The record originates from a study of cytomegalovirus exposure and HLA in healthy donors. Study context: Some 85 million unique TCRs, all from HLA-typed donors, were included in an early release of the data.

Primers for the PCR totalled 60 Vbeta and 13 Jbeta. TCRdb's table, derived via immunoSEQ multiplex PCR, lists solely in-frame clones and lacks some. The data hold approximately 130,000 clones, with approximately 79% observed a single time. Findings of the study overall: Within an earlier analysis, most TCR beta V segments proved productive either about 90% or about 30% of the time. Association of 15,000 to 20,000 TCR beta sequences with HLA alleles was found at 0.05 false discovery rate in a later analysis. In presence/absence analyses, roughly uniform sequencing depth across donors was assumed.

This TCR was recovered from a man aged 45-60 years in good health and CMV-seropositive. Sequencing used PBMCs. The chain employs TRBV29-1 and TRBJ1-2, with TRBD1 matching 7 bases. In nucleotides, the CDR3 is TGCAGCGTATTCATACAGGGGCTTCTTGGTGGCTACACCTTC. Its translation is CSVFIQGLLGGYTF.